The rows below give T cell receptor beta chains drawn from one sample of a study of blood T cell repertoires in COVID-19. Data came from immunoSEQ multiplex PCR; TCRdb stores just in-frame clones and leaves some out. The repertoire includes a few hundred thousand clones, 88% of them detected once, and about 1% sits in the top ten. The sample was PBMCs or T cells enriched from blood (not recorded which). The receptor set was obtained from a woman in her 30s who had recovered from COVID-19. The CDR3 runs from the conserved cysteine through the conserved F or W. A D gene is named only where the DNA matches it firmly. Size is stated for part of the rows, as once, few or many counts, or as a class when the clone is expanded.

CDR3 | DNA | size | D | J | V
CASSLTGRNSPLHF | TGTGCCAGCAGCCTTACAGGGCGGAATTCACCCCTCCACTTT | - | - | TRBJ1-6 | TRBV7-3
CASNTGDNEQFF | TGTGCCAGCAATACAGGGGACAATGAGCAGTTCTTC | - | TRBD1 | TRBJ2-1 | TRBV9
CASSLGVAGGLVDTQYF | TGCGCCAGCAGCTTGGGTGTAGCGGGGGGGCTTGTGGATACGCAGTATTTT | - | TRBD2 | TRBJ2-3 | TRBV5-1
CASVPGLAVRDTQYF | TGTGCCAGCGTCCCCGGACTAGCGGTTCGGGATACGCAGTATTTT | - | TRBD2 | TRBJ2-3 | TRBV28
CASSLAEGGYYGYTF | TGTGCCAGCAGCTTGGCGGAGGGTGGGTACTATGGCTACACCTTC | - | - | TRBJ1-2 | TRBV6-5
CASSTQGFRGQPQHF | TGTGCCAGCAGCACCCAGGGGTTCAGGGGTCAGCCCCAGCATTTT | - | - | TRBJ1-5 | TRBV9
CASSHSGQGKVGATKNQPQHF | TGTGCCAGCAGCCATTCGGGACAGGGGAAAGTAGGGGCAACAAAAAATCAGCCCCAGCATTTT | - | TRBD1 | TRBJ1-5 | TRBV6-2/TRBV6-3
CAWDRGRLGQPQHF | TGTGCATGGGACAGGGGGCGACTCGGTCAGCCCCAGCATTTT | - | TRBD1 | TRBJ1-5 | TRBV30
CASSRTGGLAKNIQYF | TGCGCCAGCAGCCGAACAGGGGGCCTAGCCAAAAACATTCAGTACTTC | - | TRBD1 | TRBJ2-4 | TRBV4-1
CASSLNYLGTGDWETQYF | TGTGCCAGCAGTTTAAACTACTTGGGGACAGGGGATTGGGAGACCCAGTACTTC | - | TRBD1 | TRBJ2-5 | TRBV27
CASSMWVLGGSDTQYF | TGTGCCAGTAGTATGTGGGTTTTGGGGGGGTCAGATACGCAGTATTTT | - | TRBD2 | TRBJ2-3 | TRBV19
CAWSPTGSEQYF | TGTGCCTGGAGCCCAACAGGGTCCGAGCAGTACTTC | - | - | TRBJ2-7 | TRBV30
CASRYTSSYNEQFF | TGTGCCAGTAGATACACTAGCTCCTACAATGAGCAGTTCTTC | once | - | TRBJ2-1 | TRBV19
CASSPRTGSTYEQYF | TGCGCCAGCAGCCCCAGGACAGGATCCACCTACGAGCAGTACTTC | - | TRBD1 | TRBJ2-7 | TRBV5-1
CASSLSAGVAPTQYF | TGTGCCAGCAGTTTATCAGCGGGCGTCGCTCCGACGCAGTATTTT | - | - | TRBJ2-3 | TRBV27
CASSAREGMNTEAFF | TGTGCCAGCAGCGCTAGGGAGGGGATGAACACTGAAGCTTTCTTT | - | - | TRBJ1-1 | TRBV9
CASSSPGTDDPEQFF | TGTGCCAGCAGCTCCCCCGGGACAGACGATCCTGAGCAGTTCTTC | few | TRBD1 | TRBJ2-1 | TRBV11-3
CAWSLGGTEAFF | TGTGCCTGGAGTCTAGGGGGCACTGAAGCTTTCTTT | - | - | TRBJ1-1 | TRBV30
CATSDSTPTGTEAFF | TGTGCCACCAGTGATTCAACACCCACGGGCACTGAAGCTTTCTTT | - | - | TRBJ1-1 | TRBV24-1